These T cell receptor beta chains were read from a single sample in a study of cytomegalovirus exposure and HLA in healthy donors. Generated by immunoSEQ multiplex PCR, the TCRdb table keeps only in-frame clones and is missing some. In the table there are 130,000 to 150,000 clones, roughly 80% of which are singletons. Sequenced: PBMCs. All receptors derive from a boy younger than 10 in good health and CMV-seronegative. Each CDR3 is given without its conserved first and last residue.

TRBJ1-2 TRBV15 ATSSRQGGTTYGYT
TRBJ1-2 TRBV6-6 ASSYTTGSGYT
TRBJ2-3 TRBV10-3 AISESRTGQDTQY
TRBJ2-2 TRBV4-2 ASSQSGQGADGELS
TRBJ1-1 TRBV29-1 SVARGLNTEAF
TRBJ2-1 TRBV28 ASSLGTSGTNEQF
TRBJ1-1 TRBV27 ASSLGTGRTEAF
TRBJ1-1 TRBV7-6 ASSQGARTEAF
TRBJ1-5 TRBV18 ASSRDGQGGGQPQH
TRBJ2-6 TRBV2 ASITGANVLT
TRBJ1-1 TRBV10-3 AISESRTANTEAF
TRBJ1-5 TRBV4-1 ASSQETGRSTSSNQPQH
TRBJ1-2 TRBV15 ATSRESGYLGAGYT
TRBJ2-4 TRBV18 ASSPAVKQY
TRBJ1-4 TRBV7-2 ASSVTGTGVEKLF
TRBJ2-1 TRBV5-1 ASSPVGGSYNEQF
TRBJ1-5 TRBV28 ASSFLEQVYSNQPQH
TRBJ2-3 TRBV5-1 ASSLAPLDSLPDTQY
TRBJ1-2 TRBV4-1 ASSQPPGGINYGYT
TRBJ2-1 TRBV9 ASSDPTGFGAVGYNEQF
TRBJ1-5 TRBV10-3 AISGTGWVNQPQH
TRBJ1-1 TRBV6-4 ASSDSTKMARGEAF
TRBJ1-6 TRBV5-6 ASSLAFTGQHNSPLH
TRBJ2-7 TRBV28 ASRERSGSYEQY
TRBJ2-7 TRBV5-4 ASSRVGQGSYEQY
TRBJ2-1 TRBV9 ASSGVAGGIDEQF
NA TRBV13 ASSLGNEQY
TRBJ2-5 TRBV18 ASSPPVVTGQETQY
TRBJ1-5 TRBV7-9 ASSLGFPADNQPQH
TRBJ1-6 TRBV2 ASISGTGNSPLH
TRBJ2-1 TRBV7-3 ASSLASGRVGEQF